This T cell receptor (beta chain) was identified in a study of cytomegalovirus exposure and HLA in healthy donors. The PCR contained 60 Vbeta and 13 Jbeta primers. Produced via immunoSEQ multiplex PCR; TCRdb's table is partial and in-frame only. The data show more than 95,000 clones, approximately 80% seen once. V dropped 3 bases and J dropped 3 bases, with 23 bases sitting between them. The CDR3 is 18 amino acids. The germline V gene encodes CDR1 KGHSH and CDR2 LQKENI. V gene TRBV18 combines with J gene TRBJ1-1; maybe TRBD1 (5 bases). The receptor's source is a woman aged 35 to 49 in good health and CMV-seronegative. Sequenced input: PBMCs. CDR3 in amino acids: CASSPRMPGGWDYTEAFF. In DNA form, the CDR3 reads TGTGCCAGCTCACCGCGGATGCCGGGGGGTTGGGATTACACTGAAGCTTTCTTT.